Described below is a single TCR beta chain sequence and its context. The antigen is undetermined. The sample is drawn from a study of breast tumors, draining lymph nodes, adjacent tissues. Study-level points and caveats: Tumor and nontumor repertoires were significantly more similar in luminal-like than in basal-like breast cancer. Data fit most tumor T cells coming from lymph node, expanding in tumor. Tumors had less TCR diversity than lymph nodes, more than nontumor tissue. Data only fit, rather than demonstrated, lymph node origin of most tumor T cells.

Per the germline V gene, CDR1 is DFQATT and CDR2 is SNEGSKA (reference sequence). The CDR3 loop spans 14 amino acids. V was trimmed by 2 bases and J by 4 bases, leaving 11 bases between them. Each CDR3 protein gets one entry after TCRdb re-called the multiplex PCR reads with MiXCR. This table has some 150,000 distinct CDR3 sequences, around 24% appearing once. The lymph nodes were axillary draining lymph nodes from breast cancer patients. The sequence was obtained from a female donor with breast cancer. Some clones in this sample may be carry-over from other donors' samples. The chain couples TRBV20-1 to TRBJ2-2, with D perhaps TRBD1 (5 bases). Sequencing used axillary lymph node tissue. The CDR3 region is CSARKGSVTGELFF. DNA of the CDR3: TGCAGTGCTAGAAAGGGGTCGGTCACCGGGGAGCTGTTTTTT.